One and the same sample provided the 20 T cell receptor beta chains below, sequenced in a study of metastatic and nonmetastatic thyroid tumors (dated by TCRdb to 2018 to 2021). Library preparation employed PCR. The sequencing machine was an Illumina HiSeq 4000. TCRdb applied fastp at Q25 and MiXCR to the public reads, then kept only in-frame beta chains. The sample table lists tens of thousands of clones, around 15% of them with a count of one. 4.7% of the sample goes to the ten largest clones. None of the patients had been given any treatment before thyroid surgery. Material: blood. Receptors were obtained from a female donor with papillary thyroid cancer or a benign thyroid nodule (not recorded which). Some clones in this sample may be carry-over from other donors' samples.

This clone qualifies as medium-sized. The rearrangement uses TRBV28 and TRBJ2-7; 8 bases agree with TRBD1. Germline CDR1 and CDR2: MDHEN and SYDVKM. There are 14 residues in the CDR3. With 3 bases clipped from V and 4 bases from J, the junction kept 5 bases outside the gene matches. The chain's CDR3 is CASSFWQGAYEQYF. The CDR3 bases are TGTGCCAGCAGTTTCTGGCAGGGGGCTTACGAGCAGTACTTC.

By proportion, this clone is medium-sized. The rearrangement links TRBV6-1 to TRBJ2-7; D ambiguous. The V end was cut by 1 base, the J end by 5 bases, with 15 bases between. There are 15 residues in the CDR3. Germline V gene lookup returns CDR1 MNHNS and CDR2 SASEGT. The CDR3 reads CASSEGPVPVDEQYF. The DNA of the CDR3 is TGTGCCAGCAGTGAAGGGCCAGTTCCCGTGGACGAGCAGTACTTC.

This clone showed up many times. The chain carries TRBV20-1 and TRBJ2-3; 7 bases map to TRBD2. This CDR3 has 15 amino acids. Germline-derived CDR1 and CDR2 are DFQATT and SNEGSKA (reference sequence). V was pared by 5 bases and J by 6 bases, with 14 bases of the junction left unmatched. CDR3 in DNA: TGCAGTGCTCAGCGGCCCAGCGGGGTTAAGGATACGCAGTATTTT. It specifies CSAQRPSGVKDTQYF.

This clone was counted a few times. The chain is built from TRBV27 and TRBJ1-6; unclear D gene. With 8 bases removed from V and 9 bases from J, the gap between germline ends came to 14 bases. From germline, CDR1 is MNHEY and CDR2 SMNVEV (reference sequence). The CDR3 runs to 13 residues. CDR3 bases: TGTGCCAGCTCATACAGAGTGGTTTCACCCCTCCACTTT. It yields the protein CASSYRVVSPLHF.

This clone was detected once. The chain couples TRBV5-5 to TRBJ1-4, with D possibly matching TRBD1 (5 bases). Between the trimmed V and J ends, which lost 4 bases and 0 bases, there was a span of 10 bases. The CDR3 runs to 15 residues. Germline V gene data show CDR1 as SGHKS and CDR2 as YYEKEE (reference sequence). The CDR3 loop reads CASSRDGATNEKLFF. In DNA form, the CDR3 reads TGTGCCAGCAGCAGGGACGGCGCAACTAATGAAAAACTGTTTTTT.

This clone was observed many times. V is TRBV11-3 and J is TRBJ2-1; TRBD2 might be the D (5 bases). This CDR3 contains 11 residues. Deletions cut 5 bases from V and 9 bases from J, with 8 bases between. Germline V CDR1 and CDR2: SGHNT, YENEEA. In DNA, the CDR3 is TGTGCCAGCAGCCAAGAGGGTGAGCAGTTCTTC. Translating gives CASSQEGEQFF. The full variable domain, in which reference TRBV11-3 and TRBJ2-1 provide the parts outside the CDR3, is EAGVVQSPRYKIIEKKQPVAFWCNPISGHNTLYWYLQNLGQGPELLIRYENEEAVDDSQLPKDRFSAERLKGVDSTLKIQPAELGDSAVYLCASSQEGEQFFGPGTRLTVL.

This clone turned up a few times. Other DNA sequences of this sample code for an identical CDR3. The genes are TRBV5-4 and TRBJ2-5; 9 nucleotides agree with TRBD2. J gave up 5 bases and V 5 bases, and 7 bases lay outside the gene matches. The length of the CDR3 is 14 residues. Germline CDR1 is SGHNT and CDR2 is YYREEE (reference sequence). CDR3 sequence: CASRLAGLVETQYF. CDR3 sequence (DNA): TGTGCCAGCAGGCTAGCGGGGCTTGTGGAGACCCAGTACTTC.

V is TRBV6-1 and J is TRBJ2-7; D remains ambiguous. The CDR3 is made up of 14 amino acids. V gave up 10 bases and J gave up 0 bases, with 16 bases separating them. The germline V gene encodes CDR1 MNHNS and CDR2 SASEGT. CDR3: CATSRPHLSYEQYF. In DNA, the CDR3 is TGTGCCACCTCCCGCCCCCATCTCTCCTACGAGCAGTACTTC.

Comments on this clone: A junction end diverges from the germline sequence, so it may reflect a read error. This chain joins TRBV2 and TRBJ1-5; 7 nucleotides line up with TRBD1. Per germline, CDR1 SNHLY and CDR2 FYNNEI. This CDR3 spans 18 amino acids. CDR3 coding DNA: TGTGTCAGCAGTGACCCCTCCGACAGGGCGATCTGCAATCAGCCCCAGCATTTT. It translates to CVSSDPSDRAICNQPQHF.

Comments on this clone: At one end the junction does not follow the germline gene, possibly because of a read error. This chain links TRBV3-1 with TRBJ2-1; a possible D gene is TRBD1 (6 bases). The germline gives CDR1 LGHDT, CDR2 YNNKEL (reference sequence). The CDR3 sequence is 14 residues long. The CDR3 here is CASSQEGGSGEQSF. In DNA, the CDR3 is TGTGCCAGCAGCCAAGAAGGTGGGTCAGGGGAGCAGTCCTTC.

This clone is labeled medium-sized. V gene TRBV6-5 combines with J gene TRBJ1-2; possibly TRBD1 for D (5 bases). This CDR3 is 18 amino acids long. Germline values: CDR1 MNHEY, CDR2 SVGAGI. The germline V and J ends were trimmed by 0 bases and 2 bases, with 19 bases remaining between them. CDR3 region: CASSYSSGGTALNYGYTF. The CDR3 bases are TGTGCCAGCAGTTACTCCTCCGGTGGGACTGCGTTAAACTATGGCTACACCTTC.

This clone has only a few counts. The chain joins TRBV6-1 to TRBJ1-2; 8 nucleotides match TRBD1. V shed 2 bases, J shed 6 bases, and the junction held 2 bases outside the gene matches. Looked up from germline, CDR1 is MNHNS and CDR2 is SASEGT. This CDR3 contains 13 residues. The CDR3: CASSEPGGHGYTF. The CDR3 region has the DNA TGTGCCAGCAGTGAACCAGGGGGCCATGGCTACACCTTC.

The sample holds many counts of this clone. The V gene is TRBV29-1, the J gene TRBJ1-2, with 7 bases aligning to TRBD1. After removal of 3 bases from V and 3 bases from J, the junction contained 7 bases not matched to a gene. Germline CDR1 SQVTM, CDR2 ANQGSEA. This CDR3 spans 14 amino acids. CDR3 amino acids: CSVDQTGSDYGYTF. Written as DNA, the CDR3 is TGCAGCGTTGATCAGACAGGGAGCGACTATGGCTACACCTTC.

At least ten counts were recorded for this clone. The J gene is TRBJ2-2, the V gene TRBV11-2; TRBD1 might be the D (5 bases). CDR1 and CDR2 (germline): SGHAT, FQNNGV. Trimming removed 5 bases at V and 7 bases at J, with 17 bases between. The CDR3 extends over 15 amino acids. The CDR3 bases are TGTGCCAGCAGCGAAAGGGCAGGGAAAATCGGGGAGCTGTTTTTT. Protein: CASSERAGKIGELFF.

A few counts support this clone. A read error may explain this, as a much larger clone is one base away. The chain joins TRBV5-1 to TRBJ1-2, with 7 bases matching TRBD1. CDR1 and CDR2 (germline): SGHRS, YFSETQ. The trim removed 3 bases at V and 4 bases at J, leaving 6 bases unmatched. The CDR3 extends over 14 amino acids. Written as DNA, the CDR3 is TGCGCCAGCAGCTGGGGGACAGAACTCTATGGCTACACCTTC. It yields the protein CASSWGTELYGYTF.

The V call is TRBV15, the J call TRBJ2-7; TRBD1 agrees at 7 bases. The V gene end was trimmed by 0 bases and the J gene end by 2 bases; junction bases not matched to a gene: 13. Per germline, CDR1 LNHNV and CDR2 YYDKDF (reference sequence). CDR3 length equals 18 residues. The CDR3 loop reads CATSRDGVGGTATYEQYF. As DNA, the CDR3 is TGTGCCACCAGCAGAGATGGTGTTGGTGGGACAGCGACCTACGAGCAGTACTTC.

Worth noting for this clone: This may come from a read error, since a much larger clone is one base off. CDR3 residues: CATSRGFGTDTQYF. The CDR3 DNA sequence: TGTGCCACCAGCAGGGGTTTTGGGACAGATACGCAGTATTTT. The genes are TRBV15 and TRBJ2-3; D unclear. V was cut by 3 bases and J by 3 bases, with 10 bases left in between. The CDR3 is made up of 14 amino acids. Germline values: CDR1 LNHNV, CDR2 YYDKDF (reference sequence).

This clone occurred many times. The V and J genes are TRBV5-1 and TRBJ2-5; D possibly corresponds to TRBD1 (5 bases). The CDR3 is made up of 13 amino acids. V was clipped by 4 bases and J by 1 base, with 8 bases between them. The germline V gene encodes CDR1 SGHRS and CDR2 YFSETQ. The CDR3 nucleotides are TGCGCCAGCAGCCCAGGGTCCCAAGAGACCCAGTACTTC. Encoded protein: CASSPGSQETQYF. Full variable domain (rest looked up from reference TRBV5-1 and TRBJ2-5): KAGVTQTPRYLIKTRGQQVTLSCSPISGHRSVSWYQQTPGQGLQFLFEYFSETQRNKGNFPGRFSGRQFSNSRSEMNVSTLELGDSALYLCASSPGSQETQYFGPGTRLLVL.

This clone has a count of ten or more. As DNA, the CDR3 is TGTGCCAGCCAGAACGTGGCAGGTTATAATTCACCCCTCCACTTT. Translating gives CASQNVAGYNSPLHF. This chain links TRBV2 with TRBJ1-6; no clear D. Trimming left V 8 bases short and J 4 bases short, with 15 bases between. Germline V gives CDR1 SNHLY, CDR2 FYNNEI. The CDR3 consists of 15 residues.

This clone rates as medium-sized (0.01 to 0.1%). The chain uses TRBV6-1 and TRBJ1-5; D gene uncertain. This CDR3 contains 14 residues. V lost 4 bases, J lost 3 bases, and 10 bases lay in between. In germline, CDR1 is MNHNS, CDR2 SASEGT. CDR3 residues: CASSGPNPNQPQHF. DNA of the CDR3: TGTGCCAGCAGTGGGCCTAACCCCAATCAGCCCCAGCATTTT.